This T cell receptor beta chain was sequenced in a study of blood T cells in healthy people across ages. This CDR3 comprises 15 residues. The germline gives CDR1 ENHRY, CDR2 SYGVKD. A second about 6 to 12 cycle PCR used barcoded and J-beta primers. TCRdb itself ran the 5' RACE reads through MiXCR, one entry per CDR3 protein. The repertoire holds 750,000 or so distinct CDR3 sequences, with approximately 25% as singletons. This clonotype was counted only a few times. The antigen is undetermined. A read error may account for a junction end that differs from germline. Notes on the study in general: With age, beta diversity per million T cells declined roughly linearly, significantly by 40. Strongly correlated with naive T cell percentage was TCR beta diversity. A conclusive naive versus antigen-experienced comparison was prevented by the unsorted PBMCs.

The same data also contributed to another study, on T cells of mothers and their children. As reported in that work: Related mother-child pairs showed slightly, non-significantly higher overlap than unrelated pairs.

This sequence originates from a boy aged 5-17 years in good health. The chain has TRBV10-3 and TRBJ2-5; 7 bases fit TRBD2. The DNA matches TRBJ2-7 better at its end, which makes the J call doubtful. Material for sequencing was blood. Written as DNA, the CDR3 is TGCGCCATCAGTTATAAGAGCGGGAAGATGAACGAGCAGTACTTC. Its translation: CAISYKSGKMNEQYF.